The clone carrying this TCR beta chain has a count of ten or more. What it recognizes is unknown. Making the TCR beta libraries involved quantitative 5'-RACE with molecular barcodes. TCRdb itself ran the 5' RACE reads through MiXCR, one entry per CDR3 protein. The repertoire holds 150,000 to 200,000 distinct CDR3 sequences, with roughly 13% as singletons. This entry belongs to a study of CD8 T cells in ankylosing spondylitis. Overall study findings and caveats: Clones that were linked to disease were CD8+ and were relatively rare in peripheral blood. Within ankylosing spondylitis blood, a TCR beta motif made up of roughly eight highly homologous variants appeared to be characteristic. Matched ankylosing spondylitis synovial fluid reportedly showed significant enrichment of disease-linked clones.

CDR3 size: 14 residues. Germline loops: CDR1 SGHRS, CDR2 YFSETQ. The ends were cut back, 5 bases at V and 0 bases at J, with 9 bases in the middle. The chain employs TRBV5-1 and TRBJ1-3, with D unclear. The sequence came from a female donor with ankylosing spondylitis or in good health (not recorded which). The specimen was blood, either unsorted or a sorted T cell fraction (not recorded which). CDR3 in DNA: TGCGCCAGCAGATCAGATTTCTCTGGAAACACCATATATTTT. Its translation: CASRSDFSGNTIYF.